This T cell receptor beta chain was sequenced during a study of control samples from healthy donors and cancer patients. The CDR3 is 15 amino acids. Germline loops: CDR1 LNHDA, CDR2 SQIVND (reference sequence). Between the trimmed V and J ends, which lost 5 bases and 2 bases, there was a span of 12 bases. This table comes from immunoSEQ multiplex PCR, and its TCRdb copy is limited to in-frame clones, with some not included. The repertoire consists of about 220,000 clones, with around 94% occurring once and the leading ten covering 1.5%. The sequence was collected from a middle-aged man in good health. Sequencing was performed on blood. This chain joins TRBV19 and TRBJ2-2, with D perhaps TRBD2 (6 bases). This CDR3 reads CASSSAGGNTGELFF. The DNA for the CDR3 is TGTGCCAGTAGTTCAGCGGGTGGTAACACCGGGGAGCTGTTTTTT.